This T cell receptor beta chain originates from a study of T cell repertoires in cytomegalovirus infection. Study background: Both CMV infection and a matching HLA type were indicated by public TCR beta signatures. Study conclusions and caveats: The study identified carriers of CMV plus the relevant HLA from cumulative public TCR beta family frequency. Predominance within the ex vivo response was attributable to HLA-C-restricted CMV-specific TCR beta clonotypes.

Via MiXCR, TCRdb re-called the reads, giving one row per CDR3 protein. This sample has roughly 700,000 distinct CDR3 sequences, with around 30% found just once. Worth noting for this clonotype: The antigen remains unidentified. The junction differs from germline at one of its ends, possibly a read error.

CDR3 length: 14 amino acids. Germline assignment: CDR1 WSHSY and CDR2 SAAADI. This clonotype originated in a human donor in good health (CMV status not recorded). Some clones in this sample may be carry-over from other donors' samples. The J gene is TRBJ2-1, the V gene TRBV10-2; 7 bases map to TRBD1. The specimen was cultured PBMCs, collected from culture after CMV antigen stimulation. CDR3 DNA sequence: TGCACCAGCAGTGGTCTGAACAGGGGACATGAGCAGTTCTTC. Amino acids: CTSSGLNRGHEQFF.